One sample yielded the 11 T cell receptor beta chains listed below, sequenced in a study of T-cell memory formation after mild COVID-19 (dated by TCRdb to 2020 to 2022). The library was made by 5' RACE. Sequencing instrument: Illumina NovaSeq 6000. The public reads were reprocessed in TCRdb via fastp at Q25 and MiXCR, keeping in-frame beta chains. Each record represents a unique CDR3 protein, reported with the most common genes and DNA among its rows. The sample contains approximately 350,000 distinct CDR3 sequences, 13% of them found a single time. About a fifth of the sample lies in the top ten. The sequenced material came from PBMCs or a T cell subset sorted from them (not recorded which). These receptors all come from a man aged 18 to 29 who had mild COVID-19 (a few samples of this study predate the infection). The sample titles of this study are shuffled in the database, so cell type and time point are left out; the donor was told from shared clones.

This clonotype was counted between two and nine times. This rearrangement joins TRBV19 to TRBJ1-1; possible D gene TRBD1, 5 bases. This CDR3 is 12 amino acids long. Germline CDR1 LNHDA, CDR2 SQIVND (reference sequence). V was clipped by 4 bases and J by 11 bases, with 14 bases between them. CDR3 nucleotide sequence: TGTGCCAGTAGTACAGGAGGGGTAGCCGCTTTCTTT. This translates into CASSTGGVAAFF.

The chain has TRBV6-1 and TRBJ2-3, with 8 bases matching TRBD1. With V trimmed by 4 bases and J by 2 bases, 2 bases remained unmatched. Germline V gene sequence: CDR1 MNHNS, CDR2 SASEGT. The CDR3 consists of 14 residues. The CDR3 here is CASSVDRDTDTQYF. In DNA form, the CDR3 reads TGTGCCAGCAGTGTGGACAGGGACACAGATACGCAGTATTTT.

CDR3 bases: TGTGCCAGCAGCCTCACCGGGACTAGCGGGGGGGAACAGTACTTC. The encoded protein is CASSLTGTSGGEQYF. V is TRBV7-2 and J is TRBJ2-4; 16 positions match TRBD2. Germline-derived CDR1 and CDR2 are SGHTA and FQGNSA. With V trimmed by 5 bases and J by 13 bases, 8 bases remained unmatched. The CDR3 is 15 residues long.

This clonotype was seen a few times. The CDR3 reads CASSPALAGTYNEQFF. CDR3 in DNA: TGTGCCAGCTCACCGGCACTAGCGGGGACCTACAATGAGCAGTTCTTC. The rearrangement joins TRBV18 to TRBJ2-1, with 10 positions matching TRBD2. The germline gives CDR1 KGHSH, CDR2 LQKENI. CDR3 length: 16 residues. After removal of 3 bases from V and 2 bases from J, the junction contained 4 bases not matched to a gene.

This clonotype has more than one count but fewer than ten. The V gene is TRBV27, the J gene TRBJ2-1; TRBD2 is a possible D gene (5 bases). CDR1 and CDR2 (germline): MNHEY, SMNVEV (reference sequence). The CDR3 spans 13 residues. Trimming removed 4 bases at V and 4 bases at J, with 8 bases between. The CDR3: CASSSSRYNEQFF. The DNA of the CDR3 is TGTGCCAGCAGTTCTAGCCGATACAATGAGCAGTTCTTC.

CDR3 in amino acids: CASSSGLAVHEQYF. CDR3 in DNA: TGTGCCAGCAGCTCAGGACTAGCGGTCCACGAGCAGTACTTC. The chain carries TRBV7-8 and TRBJ2-7; 10 bases line up with TRBD2. Trimming took 4 bases from V and 5 from J; bases not matched to a gene: 5. CDR3 length: 14 residues. The germline gives CDR1 SGHVS, CDR2 FQNEAQ. The whole variable domain, remainder taken from reference TRBV7-8 and TRBJ2-7, is GAGVSQSPRYKVAKRGQDVALRCDPISGHVSLFWYQQALGQGPEFLTYFQNEAQLDKSGLPSDRFFAERPEGSVSTLKIQRTQQEDSAVYLCASSSGLAVHEQYFGPGTRLTVT.

The chain has TRBV4-1 and TRBJ2-2; D unclear. CDR3 length equals 13 residues. V dropped 1 base and J dropped 9 bases, with 9 bases sitting between them. CDR1 is MGHRA, CDR2 YSYEKL, per germline. The CDR3 here is CASSQAANRELFF. The CDR3 coding sequence is TGCGCCAGCAGCCAAGCGGCCAACCGGGAGCTGTTTTTT.

The chain recombines TRBV7-9 with TRBJ2-3; tentatively, D is TRBD1 (7 bases). Germline V gene lookup returns CDR1 SEHNR and CDR2 FQNEAQ (reference sequence). V lost 5 bases, J lost 6 bases, and 18 bases lay in between. The CDR3 extends over 15 amino acids. The CDR3 spells CASSPGAGGRDTQYF. The CDR3 region has the DNA TGTGCCAGCAGCCCCGGTGCAGGGGGGCGGGATACGCAGTATTTT.

The chain links TRBV5-1 to TRBJ1-1; 9 nucleotides match TRBD1. Trimming took 0 bases from V and 5 from J; bases not matched to a gene: 5. Germline CDR1 reads SGHRS; CDR2 reads YFSETQ. The CDR3 runs to 15 residues. The CDR3 nucleotides are TGCGCCAGCAGCTTGGAGGGGACAGGGAGGACTGAAGCTTTCTTT. Its translation is CASSLEGTGRTEAFF.

This clonotype was seen at least ten times. The chain carries TRBV20-1 and TRBJ1-4; 7 bases align to TRBD1. V lost 6 bases and J lost 4; bases outside the gene matches: 5. The V gene's germline CDR1 is DFQATT and CDR2 SNEGSKA (reference sequence). The CDR3 has 13 residues. CDR3 DNA sequence: TGCAGTGCCCGGGACAGCCTTAATGAAAAACTGTTTTTT. As protein: CSARDSLNEKLFF.

V and J are TRBV27 and TRBJ2-7, with 7 bases identical to TRBD2. Per the germline V gene, CDR1 is MNHEY and CDR2 is SMNVEV (reference sequence). This CDR3 has 15 residues. Germline trimming cut 8 bases from V and 2 bases from J; bases unmatched to any gene: 12. The CDR3 bases are TGTGCCAGCTCGGCCGGGCCAGCGGGAACCTACGAGCAGTACGTC. This sequence encodes CASSAGPAGTYEQYV.